This T cell receptor (beta chain) stems from a study of blood T cell repertoires in COVID-19 (dated by TCRdb to 2018 to 2021). Some background on the complete study: The collaborator samples originated in the United States, Italy and Spain and spanned the acute and convalescent phases of COVID-19. Where available, HLA class I and class II types were taken from metadata supplied by the sample provider and were not determined by assay-based typing. Samples came from the ongoing ImmuneRACE study (first 160 participants) plus 1,254 subjects from 6 global collaborators. The prospective study material was composed of cDNA or gDNA derived from T cells, B-cell-depleted T cells, or PBMCs. The sample metadata nearly always contained a de-identified subject ID, COVID-19 status, age in years and sex. The dataset comprised deeply sampled blood TCRbeta repertoires from subjects exposed to, actively infected with, or recovered from COVID-19. The repertoires were made available in a free public database intended to serve as a resource for research on the immune response to SARS-CoV-2. What the study reported, not specific to this receptor: The quantity of clinical and demographic metadata differed by source and by participant and was supplied without curation.

This clone was observed a handful of times. No cognate antigen has been identified for it. No base qualities exist here, and no much larger clone lies one base off it. There are 13 amino acids in the CDR3, from cysteine to phenylalanine inclusive. The read is trimmed to its CDR3 DNA, 39 bases read in frame from base 1. The V end loses 1 base and the J end loses 3 bases, and a stretch of 6 bases separates them. The CDR1 and CDR2 encoded by the germline V gene are SGHDN and FVKESK. Enrolling through a virtual design, the prospective study's participants ranged in age from roughly 18 to 95 years and lived across around 25 United States geographic areas. Cohort assignment in the prospective study relied on participant-reported clinical history from a screening survey and a study questionnaire. Recovered participants in ImmuneRACE Cohort 3 were defined by two consecutive negative NP/OP PCR tests, clearance by a healthcare professional, or resolution of symptoms. Each participant in the prospective study had whole blood, serum and a nasopharyngeal or oropharyngeal swab collected by mobile phlebotomists. Prospective study participants could optionally give additional blood draws and questionnaires over an approximately 2-month period. Prospective study blood samples were shipped either frozen or at room temperature before DNA extraction.

TCRbeta CDR3 regions were amplified from genomic DNA using the immunoSEQ Assay, a bias-controlled multiplex PCR. The original pipeline was this. The number of nucleated cells in each sample was estimated by amplification of reference gene primers within the assay. To quantify the absolute abundance of each unique TCRbeta CDR3 rearrangement, sequence reads were collapsed and filtered. Productive Simpson clonality was computed per sample as the square root of Simpson's diversity index over productive rearrangements. TCRdb carries this immuneACCESS record with in-frame sequences only. Its versions omit some clonotypes, under half of them owing to an unresolved V gene in the studies checked, with the rest unexplained. The DNA gave D and trimming, while V, J and clone size come from that table. A total of approximately 290,000 clones appear in this sample, approximately 83% of them only once. Roughly 4% of the sample lies in the top ten.

The sequenced sample consisted of PBMCs or T cells enriched from blood (not recorded which). The chain was built from TRBV14 and TRBJ1-1, with no confidently assigned D gene. This receptor was taken from a woman aged 25 to 39 who had recovered from COVID-19. For the CDR3, the sequence is CASSQGPYTEAFF. The nucleotides are TGTGCCAGCAGCCAAGGTCCGTACACTGAAGCTTTCTTT.